The 31 T cell receptor beta chains below come from one sample, sequenced in a study of shared clonotypes between healthy human individuals. Profiled with immunoSEQ multiplex PCR; TCRdb holds only in-frame clones, not every one. The data hold 780,000 or so clones, with just under 75% observed a single time. Input material: memory CD4+ T cells sorted from blood. Described subset: CD45RA-negative fraction. The source of these receptors is a woman in her thirties in good health.

This clone showed up just once. This chain uses TRBV28 with TRBJ2-2; a possible D gene is TRBD1 (6 bases). Germline CDR1 MDHEN, CDR2 SYDVKM. V shed 7 bases and J shed 1 base, with 19 bases lying between them. The CDR3 is 17 amino acids. The CDR3 loop reads CASTANRVALNTGELFF. CDR3 in DNA: TGTGCCAGCACCGCTAACAGGGTAGCCCTGAACACCGGGGAGCTGTTTTTT.

This clone was picked up a small number of times. This may come from a read error, since a much larger clone is one base off. Different DNA sequences within this sample yield the same CDR3. This rearrangement joins TRBV7-2 to TRBJ2-3; no firm D call. The CDR3 is 12 amino acids. Germline values: CDR1 SGHTA, CDR2 FQGNSA. Trimming cost V 2 bases and J 0 bases, with 0 bases left between them. CDR3 sequence reads: CASSLSTDTQYF. DNA of the CDR3: TGTGCCAGCAGCTTAAGCACAGATACGCAGTATTTT. Supplemented by reference TRBV7-2 and TRBJ2-3, the full variable domain reads GAGVSQSPSNKVTEKGKDVELRCDPISGHTALYWYRQSLGQGLEFLIYFQGNSAPDKSGLPSDRFSAERTGGSVSTLTIQRTQQEDSAVYLCASSLSTDTQYFGPGTRLTVL.

This clone has just one count. This sequence joins TRBV6-1 and TRBJ2-1; D remains ambiguous. This CDR3 region has 13 residues. The germline V gene encodes CDR1 MNHNS and CDR2 SASEGT. Trimming removed 1 base from V and 12 bases from J, with 13 bases in between. The CDR3 DNA is TGTGCCAGCAGTGAAGATGGGCGGCATGGGCAGTTCTTC. Translated: CASSEDGRHGQFF.

The chain has TRBV6-4 and TRBJ2-1; TRBD2 matches 7 bases. The junction had 8 bases not matched to a gene; V was cut back by 8 bases and J by 7 bases. CDR3 length: 13 residues. Per the germline V gene, CDR1 is MRHNA and CDR2 is SNTAGT. CDR3 in amino acids: CASSRTSLNEQFF. The CDR3 DNA reads TGTGCCAGCTCTCGGACTAGTTTAAATGAGCAGTTCTTC.

This chain uses TRBV28 with TRBJ2-1; tentatively, D is TRBD2 (5 bases). CDR1 and CDR2 (germline): MDHEN, SYDVKM. The CDR3 is 14 residues long. Trimming removed 7 bases at V and 4 bases at J, with 14 bases between. The CDR3 here is CASTITEGYNEQFF. CDR3 DNA sequence: TGTGCCAGCACCATAACTGAGGGATACAATGAGCAGTTCTTC.

CDR3 in amino acids: CASSEYGSHTGELFF. For the CDR3, the DNA is TGTGCCAGCAGTGAATACGGGAGTCACACCGGGGAGCTGTTTTTT. The chain uses TRBV2 and TRBJ2-2; a weak D match, TRBD2 (6 bases). CDR1 and CDR2 (germline): SNHLY, FYNNEI. Trimming shortened V by 2 bases and J by 3 bases, and 10 bases separated the two germline ends. This CDR3 is 15 amino acids long.

This clone showed up just once. The chain recombines TRBV7-8 with TRBJ2-3; D is ambiguous. V lost 10 bases and J 5 bases, leaving 16 bases between the germline ends. This CDR3 is 13 amino acids long. Per germline, CDR1 SGHVS and CDR2 FQNEAQ. CDR3 coding DNA: TGTGCCACCGTACCCACAGTTGAAGATACGCAGTATTTT. Its protein is CATVPTVEDTQYF.

The V call is TRBV5-1, the J call TRBJ2-7; TRBD2 aligns across 8 bases. CDR1 is SGHRS, CDR2 YFSETQ, per germline. The CDR3 runs 18 residues. V was clipped by 3 bases and J by 0 bases; unmatched bases: 14. The CDR3 is CASSYWGAGGSSSYEQYF. The DNA of the CDR3 is TGCGCCAGCAGCTACTGGGGGGCGGGAGGCTCAAGCTCCTACGAGCAGTACTTC.

A note on this clone: The same CDR3 can be traced to other DNA sequences in this sample. The chain couples TRBV7-2 to TRBJ2-5; 8 bases are shared with TRBD2. The length of the CDR3 is 14 residues. The ends lost 3 bases at V and 2 bases at J; junction bases unmatched: 2. Germline V gene lookup returns CDR1 SGHTA and CDR2 FQGNSA. The chain's CDR3 is CASSFSGGQETQYF. CDR3 coding DNA: TGTGCCAGCAGCTTTTCGGGGGGGCAAGAGACCCAGTACTTC. Full variable domain (missing parts from reference TRBV7-2 and TRBJ2-5): GAGVSQSPSNKVTEKGKDVELRCDPISGHTALYWYRQSLGQGLEFLIYFQGNSAPDKSGLPSDRFSAERTGGSVSTLTIQRTQQEDSAVYLCASSFSGGQETQYFGPGTRLLVL.

The chain combines TRBV28 with TRBJ2-3, with D perhaps given as TRBD1 or TRBD2 (5 bases each). The germline V and J ends were trimmed by 2 bases and 1 base, with 13 bases remaining between them. The CDR3 length is 16 residues. Per germline, CDR1 MDHEN and CDR2 SYDVKM. CDR3 protein: CASSLVGQGRTDTQYF. The CDR3, as DNA: TGTGCCAGCAGTTTAGTAGGGCAGGGACGCACAGATACGCAGTATTTT.

The gene calls are TRBV28 and TRBJ2-5, with no clear D. The V end lost 6 bases, the J end lost 3 bases, and 14 bases lay between the germline ends. The germline CDR1 and CDR2 sequences are MDHEN and SYDVKM. The CDR3 consists of 14 residues. The CDR3 loop is CASSGPGRKETQYF. CDR3 DNA: TGTGCCAGCAGCGGTCCTGGGCGGAAAGAGACCCAGTACTTC.

CDR3: CASSEGVQSYNEQFF. The CDR3 DNA follows: TGTGCCAGCAGTGAGGGTGTTCAGTCCTACAATGAGCAGTTCTTC. V and J are TRBV6-1 and TRBJ2-1, with unresolved D. Between the trimmed V and J ends, which lost 3 bases and 1 base, there was a span of 10 bases. Per the germline V gene, CDR1 is MNHNS and CDR2 is SASEGT. This CDR3 is 15 amino acids long.

The genes are TRBV6-1 and TRBJ2-7; D tentatively fits TRBD1 or TRBD2 (5 bases each). The CDR3 runs to 19 residues. The germline V gene has CDR1 MNHNS and CDR2 SASEGT. The germline V and J ends were trimmed by 0 bases and 0 bases, with 21 bases remaining between them. The CDR3 reads CASSEAGVKGPMRSYEQYF. CDR3 nucleotides: TGTGCCAGCAGTGAAGCTGGAGTGAAGGGACCGATGCGCTCCTACGAGCAGTACTTC.

The V call is TRBV2, the J call TRBJ1-1; D possibly corresponds to TRBD1 (5 bases). V shed 7 bases and J shed 1 base, with 10 bases lying between them. CDR3 size: 13 residues. The germline V gene encodes CDR1 SNHLY and CDR2 FYNNEI. The CDR3 loop reads CASTGVTNTEAFF. CDR3 DNA sequence: TGTGCCAGCACGGGGGTCACGAACACTGAAGCTTTCTTT.

The J gene is TRBJ1-5, the V gene TRBV19; 8 positions agree with TRBD1. CDR3 length: 14 amino acids. CDR1 is LNHDA, CDR2 SQIVND, per germline (reference sequence). The V and J ends lost 6 bases and 5 bases, in that order; junction bases with no gene match: 6. The CDR3 is CASRRTGRDQPQHF. The CDR3 DNA sequence: TGTGCCAGTAGGAGGACAGGGAGAGATCAGCCCCAGCATTTT.

The chain carries TRBV4-1 and TRBJ2-3; 8 bases are shared with TRBD1. The CDR3 runs 16 residues. From germline, CDR1 is MGHRA and CDR2 YSYEKL. Trimming cost V 0 bases and J 2 bases; bases outside gene matches: 4. The CDR3 loop is CASSQDGTGHTDTQYF. The CDR3 DNA is TGCGCCAGCAGCCAAGATGGGACAGGACACACAGATACGCAGTATTTT.

The chain combines TRBV7-9 with TRBJ1-5; D is unresolved. The CDR3 extends over 13 amino acids. With 2 bases removed from V and 4 bases from J, the gap between germline ends came to 6 bases. Germline V gene lookup returns CDR1 SEHNR and CDR2 FQNEAQ (reference sequence). CDR3 nucleotide sequence: TGTGCCAGCAGCTTATATGGGAATCAGCCCCAGCATTTT. Its protein is CASSLYGNQPQHF.

J is TRBJ2-3 and V is TRBV27; 7 bases line up with TRBD1. V gave up 5 bases and J gave up 3 bases; unmatched junction bases: 5. This CDR3 is built from 14 residues. Germline V gene data show CDR1 as MNHEY and CDR2 as SMNVEV (reference sequence). DNA for the CDR3: TGTGCCAGCAGTGACAGGGAAGGGACAGATACGCAGTATTTT. Translation: CASSDREGTDTQYF.

This chain links TRBV4-2 with TRBJ2-7, with D possibly matching TRBD1 (5 bases). Germline values: CDR1 LGHNA, CDR2 YNFKEQ. Trimming pared 4 bases from V and 7 bases from J, leaving 20 bases between. The CDR3 sequence is 15 residues long. The CDR3 coding sequence is TGTGCCAGCAGCCCCCGGTGGCAGGGTGATGAAGAGCAGTACTTC. This codes for CASSPRWQGDEEQYF.

The gene calls are TRBV7-9 and TRBJ2-7; D unresolved. The V and J ends lost 5 bases and 5 bases respectively, with 13 bases between them. The CDR3 sequence is 13 residues long. Germline V lookup: CDR1 SEHNR, CDR2 FQNEAQ (reference sequence). CDR3 coding DNA: TGTGCCAGCAGCCCTAACGGACGCGACGAGCAGTACTTC. Residues: CASSPNGRDEQYF.

Remarks on this clone: The identical CDR3 is also encoded by other nucleotide sequences in the sample. V gene TRBV18 combines with J gene TRBJ2-7; the D gene is possibly TRBD2 (5 bases). This CDR3 is 14 amino acids long. The V end was cut by 0 bases, the J end by 0 bases, with 6 bases between. Germline loops: CDR1 KGHSH, CDR2 LQKENI. Written as DNA, the CDR3 is TGTGCCAGCTCACCACCCAGCGGCTCCTACGAGCAGTACTTC. It encodes CASSPPSGSYEQYF. Filled out from reference TRBV18 and TRBJ2-7, the complete variable domain reads NAGVMQNPRHLVRRRGQEARLRCSPMKGHSHVYWYRQLPEEGLKFMVYLQKENIIDESGMPKERFSAEFPKEGPSILRIQQVVRGDSAAYFCASSPPSGSYEQYFGPGTRLTVT.

This chain links TRBV7-5 with TRBJ1-5; no check of the table's D call, TRBD1, against the DNA was made. TRBV7-5 is a pseudogene segment. The CDR3 sequence is 13 residues long. The CDR3 here is CASSQGELQPQHF. The CDR3 region has the DNA TGTGCCAGCAGCCAAGGGGAACTCCAGCCCCAGCATTTT.

This clone was counted only a few times. This chain uses TRBV19 with TRBJ2-1, with D maybe TRBD2 (6 bases). CDR3 length: 15 amino acids. V was trimmed by 5 bases and J by 7 bases, leaving 18 bases between them. From germline, CDR1 is LNHDA and CDR2 SQIVND (reference sequence). In DNA form, the CDR3 reads TGTGCCAGTAGTTTGGTAGCGGCTAGAAGGAATGAGCAGTTCTTC. It specifies CASSLVAARRNEQFF.

V gene TRBV5-1 combines with J gene TRBJ1-2; TRBD1 aligns across 9 bases. The CDR3 contains 14 residues. V lost 4 bases and J lost 2; bases outside the gene matches: 3. Germline CDR1 is SGHRS and CDR2 is YFSETQ. The CDR3 DNA follows: TGCGCCAGCAGCGGGGGACAGGGAAACTATGGCTACACCTTC. This translates into CASSGGQGNYGYTF.

This chain connects TRBV5-6 to TRBJ2-4; 7 bases are a match to TRBD1. The CDR3 runs to 13 residues. Germline CDR1 SGHDT, CDR2 YYEEEE. V shed 3 bases and J 4 bases; nucleotides not matched to a gene: 1. DNA of the CDR3: TGTGCCAGCAGCTCGGGACAGAAAAACATTCAGTACTTC. Protein: CASSSGQKNIQYF.

J is TRBJ1-2 and V is TRBV10-1; a possible D gene is TRBD1 (5 bases). The germline V gene encodes CDR1 WNHNN and CDR2 SYGVQD (reference sequence). The V end lost 6 bases, the J end lost 0 bases, and 11 bases lay between the germline ends. The CDR3 is 14 amino acids. The CDR3 DNA follows: TGCGCCAGCAGAACAGGAGCCGCTAACTATGGCTACACCTTC. Translating it yields CASRTGAANYGYTF.

Comment on this clone: A much larger clone differs by one base, so this may be a read error. This rearrangement joins TRBV2 to TRBJ2-7; 7 positions agree with TRBD1. The V gene end was trimmed by 6 bases and the J gene end by 2 bases; junction bases not matched to a gene: 7. The CDR3 runs 14 residues. CDR1 and CDR2 from the germline V gene are SNHLY and FYNNEI. The CDR3 DNA reads TGTGCCAGCAGCTTCACAGGGGACCCCTACGAGCAGTACTTC. This gives the protein CASSFTGDPYEQYF.

CDR3 sequence: CASSFWESTEAFF. The DNA for the CDR3 is TGTGCCAGCAGCTTTTGGGAGAGCACTGAAGCTTTCTTT. This chain uses TRBV7-2 with TRBJ1-1; D remains unclear. V dropped 3 bases and J dropped 4 bases, with 9 bases sitting between them. The CDR3 spans 13 residues. CDR1 SGHTA and CDR2 FQGNSA come from the germline V gene.

This clone has only a few counts. The genes are TRBV6-6 and TRBJ2-1, with D perhaps matching TRBD1 (6 bases). Germline values: CDR1 MNHNY, CDR2 SVGAGI (reference sequence). Trimming pared 8 bases from V and 8 bases from J, leaving 13 bases between. The CDR3 spans 12 residues. For the CDR3, the DNA is TGTGCCAGCGGAGGACAGATCTATGAGCAGTTCTTC. It yields the protein CASGGQIYEQFF.

This chain joins TRBV5-4 and TRBJ1-2; 9 nucleotides match TRBD1. Germline V gene sequence: CDR1 SGHNT, CDR2 YYREEE (reference sequence). J gave up 7 bases and V 4 bases, and 11 bases lay outside the gene matches. The CDR3 sequence is 15 residues long. The CDR3: CASSTARGQGSGYTF. The CDR3 DNA follows: TGTGCCAGCAGCACCGCTAGGGGACAGGGTAGTGGCTACACCTTC.

This chain connects TRBV7-9 to TRBJ2-4; 9 bases fit TRBD1. V trimming: 4 bases; J trimming: 0 bases; junction bases outside the gene matches: 4. CDR1 is SEHNR and CDR2 is FQNEAQ in the germline V gene (reference sequence). CDR3 length: 16 amino acids. Written as DNA, the CDR3 is TGTGCCAGCAGCTGGACAGGGGCACTAGCCAAAAACATTCAGTACTTC. Translating gives CASSWTGALAKNIQYF.